This T cell receptor beta chain was profiled in a study of beta chain features in type 1 diabetes (dated by TCRdb to 2016 to 2019). With regard to the full study: Patients and healthy donors did not differ in mean age, gender distribution, total cell number or subset yield. Across all samples, around 99 million sorted cells were examined, and cell number per subset correlated strongly with RNA yield. Naive and central memory subsets were obtained from all 28 donors, but regulatory and stem cell-like memory subsets were isolated from only 8 patients and 8 healthy donors. The study compared TCRB repertoires of sorted circulating CD4+ T cell subsets between recently diagnosed type 1 diabetes patients and matched healthy donors. Points the paper makes about the study in general: Because the HLA sub-analyses included only small numbers of individuals, any influence of HLA type on TCRB rearrangement was left unresolved. Naive, central memory and regulatory TCRB repertoires appeared more similar among patients than among healthy donors. Shorter templates might have been favored by PCR, but patient and control samples were amplified and corrected together, so both groups would have been affected equally by any skew. Because cDNA rather than genomic DNA was sequenced, highly expressing activated cells could have been over-represented, although no difference in activation and CD3 levels was found between groups. In all four CD4+ subsets, TCRB CDR3 length was moderately but significantly shorter in type 1 diabetes patients. Patients with type 1 diabetes made fewer insertions and deleted more nucleotides at VDJ recombination sites, implying thymic rearrangement abnormalities.

Each donor gave one peripheral blood draw, averaging around 0.11 L, which was collected into heparinised tubes. Using a panel that included CD45RO, CCR7, CD25, CD127, CD95 and CD27, naive, central memory, regulatory and stem cell-like memory CD4+ T cells were sorted on a BD FACSAria II. A purity above 98% was achieved for all sorted populations. PBMCs were isolated immediately by Lymphoprep density gradient centrifugation and stained directly without culture. Samples were stained and sorted in pairs, with one healthy donor and one patient per experiment, so that batch effects were minimized. All of the isolated RNA was reverse transcribed with the High Capacity cDNA Reverse Transcription Kit, so expressed TCRB transcripts were sequenced. Deep immunoSEQ sequencing was applied to naive, central memory and regulatory T cell samples, giving an average of approximately 4 million total reads per sample. Sorted cells were lysed in RLT buffer and RNA was extracted with DNase-treated RNeasy Micro or Mini kits, depending on cell number. Each cell subset was processed on its own to prevent cross-contamination, while patient and healthy donor samples were processed together. TCRB sequences were amplified from cDNA with the immunoSEQ multiplex PCR, producing 87-bp fragments spanning the CDR3 region. Sequencing of the amplicons was performed on the Illumina HiSeq platform. On the authors' methods: PCR bias was computationally corrected using synthetic template baselines, reads within Hamming distance 2 were collapsed, and singletons that could not be merged were discarded. Reads were aligned to IMGT to assign V, D and J genes, CDR3 length, and insertions or deletions at six rearrangement sites. Within each subset, clonotype counts were normalized to sorted cell number, and only after that were true diversity and Gini coefficients computed with the tcR R package. The overlap coefficient, calculated on TCRB nucleotide sequences, was used to measure repertoire sharing. As a proxy for the pre-selection repertoire, out-of-frame TCRB sequences from naive cells were analyzed. In TCRdb, the immuneACCESS table is reduced to in-frame sequences with V and J assigned. These tables do not hold every clone; where another copy was compared, an unresolved V gene accounts for under half, and the others remain unexplained. V, J and clone size are those of that table, while D and trimming were read from the DNA. The table for this sample lists roughly 230,000 clones; around 9.9% of them were counted only once. The ten largest account for about 0.018% of the sample.

Via the germline V gene, CDR1 is SGHRS and CDR2 YFSETQ. V is trimmed back by 3 bases and J by 2 bases, and the junction contains 9 bases that no gene match accounts for. The CDR3 contains 16 residues, cysteine and phenylalanine counted. The entry retains the CDR3 DNA only, 48 bases that are in frame from base 1. This clone appeared a few times. Its binding antigen is unknown. No clone much larger than this one lies a single base away; base qualities are absent. This clonotype originated in a man aged 30-40 years with type 1 diabetes. The sample consisted of naive CD4+ T cells from blood. The sample's cell subset or site label, decoded: true naive CD4+ T cells. The rearranged segments are TRBV5-1 and TRBJ2-3; 7 bases in between match TRBD1. The nucleotides are TGCGCCAGCAGCTCAATACCGGGACAGTTCACAGATACGCAGTATTTT. The resulting protein is CASSSIPGQFTDTQYF.